The 28 T cell receptor beta chains in this list originate from one sample, sequenced in a study of CD8 T cells in ankylosing spondylitis. One entry per CDR3 protein, called by TCRdb with MiXCR from the 5' RACE reads. The profile covers 300,000 to 400,000 distinct CDR3 sequences, with roughly 15% appearing a single time and about 1% taken by the ten largest. Sequencing was done on a sample of blood, either unsorted or a sorted T cell fraction (not recorded which). These receptors were collected from a male donor with ankylosing spondylitis or in good health (not recorded which).

This clonotype has just a few counts. The V and J genes are TRBV7-9 and TRBJ2-7; tentative D call: TRBD2 (5 bases). The germline V gene has CDR1 SEHNR and CDR2 FQNEAQ (reference sequence). The CDR3 totals 12 residues. The ends were cut back, 6 bases at V and 2 bases at J, with 8 bases in the middle. CDR3 loop: CASRRDAYEQYF. The CDR3 bases are TGTGCCAGCAGGAGGGATGCCTACGAGCAGTACTTC.

This clonotype has at least ten counts. This sequence joins TRBV29-1 and TRBJ1-1; 10 nucleotides agree with TRBD1. The junction had 4 bases not matched to a gene; V was cut back by 6 bases and J by 3 bases. The CDR3 length is 13 residues. Germline lookup yields CDR1 SQVTM and CDR2 ANQGSEA. CDR3 protein: CSVGGTGDTEAFF. The CDR3 DNA reads as TGCAGCGTGGGGGGGACAGGGGACACTGAAGCTTTCTTT.

This clonotype was seen a few times. The chain's CDR3 is CASSLGGPYTEAFF. CDR3 nucleotide sequence: TGTGCCAGCAGCTTAGGGGGGCCTTACACTGAAGCTTTCTTT. The chain joins TRBV7-9 to TRBJ1-1, with TRBD1 as a possible D gene (6 bases). The CDR3 has 14 residues. The germline V gene has CDR1 SEHNR and CDR2 FQNEAQ (reference sequence). Trimming took 1 base from V and 3 from J, leaving 9 bases between them.

This clonotype came up a few times. The genes are TRBV10-3 and TRBJ2-1, with 12 bases aligning to TRBD2. V was pared by 3 bases and J by 6 bases, with 3 bases of the junction left unmatched. The length of the CDR3 is 15 residues. Per germline, CDR1 ENHRY and CDR2 SYGVKD. The CDR3 bases are TGTGCCATCAGTGACCCGACTAGCGGGAGCAATGAGCAGTTCTTC. This translates into CAISDPTSGSNEQFF.

The chain uses TRBV3-1 and TRBJ1-4, with a possible D match to TRBD1 (5 bases). Trimming cost V 5 bases and J 7 bases, with 17 bases left between them. The CDR3 contains 15 residues. Germline V gene lookup returns CDR1 LGHDT and CDR2 YNNKEL (reference sequence). In DNA form, the CDR3 reads TGTGCCAGCAGCTTATCCGGGACGCCGGGTGAAAAACTGTTTTTT. This codes for CASSLSGTPGEKLFF.

The J gene is TRBJ2-1, the V gene TRBV19, with D unresolved. With 2 bases removed from V and 3 bases from J, the gap between germline ends came to 11 bases. Germline V gene lookup returns CDR1 LNHDA and CDR2 SQIVND (reference sequence). The CDR3 has 15 amino acids. The CDR3, as DNA: TGTGCCAGTAGTATAAAGTTGGGATTCTACAATGAGCAGTTCTTC. Translated: CASSIKLGFYNEQFF. The full variable domain, in which reference TRBV19 and TRBJ2-1 provide the parts outside the CDR3, is DGGITQSPKYLFRKEGQNVTLSCEQNLNHDAMYWYRQDPGQGLRLIYYSQIVNDFQKGDIAEGYSVSREKKESFPLTVTSAQKNPTAFYLCASSIKLGFYNEQFFGPGTRLTVL.

The chain combines TRBV6-5 with TRBJ1-2, with 11 bases aligning to TRBD1. V gave up 2 bases and J gave up 8 bases; unmatched junction bases: 4. Germline-derived CDR1 and CDR2 are MNHEY and SVGAGI. The CDR3 runs 14 residues. CDR3 nucleotides: TGTGCCAGCAGTTACCTGGACAGGGGGCTCGGCTACACCTTC. Translation gives CASSYLDRGLGYTF.

This clonotype appeared a few times. The V call is TRBV29-1, the J call TRBJ2-2, with D uncertain. This CDR3 is 12 amino acids long. V lost 2 bases and J 5 bases, leaving 6 bases between the germline ends. The germline gives CDR1 SQVTM, CDR2 ANQGSEA. CDR3: CSVEHATGELFF. Here the CDR3 DNA reads TGCAGCGTTGAACACGCAACCGGGGAGCTGTTTTTT.

The chain uses TRBV5-1 and TRBJ2-5; unclear D gene. V gave up 5 bases and J gave up 0 bases, with 8 bases separating them. CDR1 is SGHRS, CDR2 YFSETQ, per germline. This CDR3 has 13 residues. The CDR3 DNA reads as TGCGCCAGCAGAAGGCAGAACCAAGAGACCCAGTACTTC. This encodes CASRRQNQETQYF.

In this sample, this clonotype turned up a few times. The V call is TRBV5-1, the J call TRBJ2-1; TRBD2 agrees at 9 bases. Germline loops: CDR1 SGHRS, CDR2 YFSETQ. Trimming removed 4 bases from V and 3 bases from J; junction bases left unmatched: 5. CDR3 length: 15 residues. The CDR3 DNA sequence: TGCGCCAGCAGCGTTAGCGGGAGCGACTACAATGAGCAGTTCTTC. Encoded protein: CASSVSGSDYNEQFF.

This clonotype appeared a few times. The rearrangement uses TRBV2 and TRBJ1-2; D is uncertain. Germline assignment: CDR1 SNHLY and CDR2 FYNNEI. The length of the CDR3 is 12 residues. Trimming left V 4 bases short and J 2 bases short, with 5 bases between. CDR3 loop: CASSVQNYGYTF. The CDR3 DNA is TGTGCCAGCAGTGTACAGAACTATGGCTACACCTTC.

This chain joins TRBV6-1 and TRBJ1-1; D is undetermined. The CDR3 runs to 15 residues. Trimming removed 6 bases from V and 1 base from J, with 15 bases in between. Germline CDR1 and CDR2: MNHNS and SASEGT. The chain's CDR3 is CASRPVGLGNTEAFF. The CDR3 DNA sequence: TGTGCCAGCAGGCCCGTCGGGTTGGGGAACACTGAAGCTTTCTTT.

The table lists this clonotype with many counts. The chain has TRBV29-1 and TRBJ1-1; D ambiguous. CDR3 length: 13 amino acids. Looked up from germline, CDR1 is SQVTM and CDR2 is ANQGSEA. Trimming took 2 bases from V and 5 from J, leaving 12 bases between them. The CDR3 spells CSVERDRLTEAFF. CDR3 in DNA: TGCAGCGTTGAAAGGGATAGGCTTACTGAAGCTTTCTTT.

The table lists this clonotype with a few counts. This chain uses TRBV12-3 or TRBV12-4 with TRBJ2-2; D is ambiguous. V dropped 2 bases and J dropped 3 bases, with 7 bases sitting between them. This CDR3 region has 14 residues. CDR3 protein: CASSLFGDTGELFF. The CDR3, as DNA: TGTGCCAGCAGTTTATTCGGAGACACCGGGGAGCTGTTTTTT.

The chain couples TRBV29-1 to TRBJ2-5, with D possibly TRBD1 on 6 matching bases. This CDR3 region has 13 residues. Trimming shortened V by 5 bases and J by 4 bases, and 14 bases separated the two germline ends. Germline V gene sequence: CDR1 SQVTM, CDR2 ANQGSEA. CDR3 loop: CSVNSGQGETQYF. The CDR3 bases are TGCAGCGTTAACTCGGGACAAGGAGAGACCCAGTACTTC.

In its sample, this clonotype was seen a few times. The rearrangement uses TRBV6-4 and TRBJ1-2; no definite D call. The CDR3 is 15 residues long. In germline, CDR1 is MRHNA, CDR2 SNTAGT. V lost 0 bases and J 4 bases, leaving 12 bases between the germline ends. CDR3 coding DNA: TGTGCCAGCAGTGACTCACCCGGGCCTCCCTATGGCTACACCTTC. It translates to CASSDSPGPPYGYTF.

The gene calls are TRBV5-1 and TRBJ2-3, with D uncertain. The CDR3 consists of 17 residues. Between the trimmed V and J ends, which lost 3 bases and 3 bases, there was a span of 20 bases. CDR1 is SGHRS and CDR2 is YFSETQ in the germline V gene. CDR3 residues: CASSSTRESMGTDTQYF. DNA for the CDR3: TGCGCCAGCAGCTCGACCCGAGAGAGCATGGGAACAGATACGCAGTATTTT.

This clonotype was observed many times. The chain employs TRBV5-1 and TRBJ1-1; D might be TRBD1 (5 bases). The V gene's germline CDR1 is SGHRS and CDR2 YFSETQ. The ends were cut back, 5 bases at V and 0 bases at J, with 11 bases in the middle. This CDR3 spans 14 amino acids. The CDR3 sequence is CASRGGTMNTEAFF. Written as DNA, the CDR3 is TGCGCCAGCAGGGGGGGGACCATGAACACTGAAGCTTTCTTT. The entire variable domain, with the rest obtained from reference TRBV5-1 and TRBJ1-1, is as follows: KAGVTQTPRYLIKTRGQQVTLSCSPISGHRSVSWYQQTPGQGLQFLFEYFSETQRNKGNFPGRFSGRQFSNSRSEMNVSTLELGDSALYLCASRGGTMNTEAFFGQGTRLTVV.

This clonotype has a handful of counts. The gene calls are TRBV20-1 and TRBJ2-3; 8 bases are a match to TRBD2. Per germline, CDR1 DFQATT and CDR2 SNEGSKA (reference sequence). With V trimmed by 5 bases and J by 3 bases, 10 bases remained unmatched. The CDR3 covers 15 residues. This chain's CDR3 is CSAQSIAGTTDTQYF. The CDR3 region has the DNA TGCAGTGCTCAGTCAATAGCGGGAACGACAGATACGCAGTATTTT.

In its sample, this clonotype was seen a few times. This chain joins TRBV3-1 and TRBJ2-1, with a weak D call TRBD2 (7 bases). Per germline, CDR1 LGHDT and CDR2 YNNKEL (reference sequence). This CDR3 region has 16 residues. V lost 0 bases to trimming and J lost 6 bases, with 15 bases between them. CDR3 nucleotides: TGTGCCAGCAGCCAAGACCCCGGGGGGCATGTCAATGAGCAGTTCTTC. This codes for CASSQDPGGHVNEQFF.

CDR3 sequence: CASRYSGLLNTGELFF. The CDR3 DNA reads as TGTGCCAGCAGGTACTCGGGACTCTTAAACACCGGGGAGCTGTTTTTT. The V gene is TRBV12-3 or TRBV12-4, the J gene TRBJ2-2, with D maybe TRBD2 (6 bases). This CDR3 comprises 16 residues. V gave up 6 bases and J gave up 2 bases, with 16 bases separating them.

The chain employs TRBV20-1 and TRBJ2-1; D is unresolved. The CDR3 is 13 amino acids. V shed 0 bases and J shed 14 bases, with 17 bases lying between them. Germline lookup yields CDR1 DFQATT and CDR2 SNEGSKA (reference sequence). The CDR3 is CSARDLLPAWEFF. As DNA, the CDR3 is TGCAGTGCTAGAGATTTGCTTCCCGCTTGGGAGTTCTTC.

This clonotype was seen repeatedly, ten times or more. The J gene is TRBJ2-1, the V gene TRBV27; 9 bases are a match to TRBD2. The length of the CDR3 is 14 residues. Trimming cost V 5 bases and J 7 bases; bases outside gene matches: 6. CDR1 and CDR2 (germline): MNHEY, SMNVEV (reference sequence). The CDR3: CASSRGGGRNEQFF. The CDR3 region has the DNA TGTGCCAGCAGTCGCGGGGGGGGGAGAAATGAGCAGTTCTTC.

This clonotype has just a few counts. V is TRBV12-3 or TRBV12-4 and J is TRBJ2-1; D may be TRBD2 (5 bases). V was cut by 1 base and J by 5 bases, with 9 bases left in between. The CDR3 totals 14 residues. The CDR3: CASSLGMRDNEQFF. CDR3 nucleotides: TGTGCCAGCAGTTTAGGGATGAGGGACAATGAGCAGTTCTTC.

V usage is TRBV5-1 and J usage is TRBJ2-1, with 10 bases that match TRBD2. Germline V gene data show CDR1 as SGHRS and CDR2 as YFSETQ. The CDR3 runs 16 residues. V shed 3 bases, J shed 3 bases, and the junction held 6 bases outside the gene matches. The CDR3 here is CASSSSGTSVYNEQFF. DNA of the CDR3: TGCGCCAGCAGCTCTTCCGGGACTAGCGTCTACAATGAGCAGTTCTTC. The full variable domain, its missing parts supplied by reference TRBV5-1 and TRBJ2-1, is KAGVTQTPRYLIKTRGQQVTLSCSPISGHRSVSWYQQTPGQGLQFLFEYFSETQRNKGNFPGRFSGRQFSNSRSEMNVSTLELGDSALYLCASSSSGTSVYNEQFFGPGTRLTVL.

In its sample, this clonotype was seen a few times. V gene TRBV20-1 combines with J gene TRBJ2-7, with a weak D call TRBD2 (6 bases). The CDR3 contains 13 residues. V lost 5 bases, J lost 4 bases, and 15 bases lay in between. The germline V gene encodes CDR1 DFQATT and CDR2 SNEGSKA (reference sequence). The DNA of the CDR3 is TGCAGTGCTGCGGGACGGATACAGTACGAGCAGTACTTC. Residues: CSAAGRIQYEQYF.

This clonotype was recorded a few times. The chain has TRBV5-1 and TRBJ2-1; D ambiguous. V was cut by 4 bases and J by 7 bases, with 9 bases left in between. Germline lookup yields CDR1 SGHRS and CDR2 YFSETQ. The CDR3 totals 12 residues. The CDR3 DNA follows: TGCGCCAGCAGCCCCCCGGCGAATGAGCAGTTCTTC. Protein: CASSPPANEQFF.

This clonotype was picked up many times. The rearrangement links TRBV4-1 to TRBJ1-4; no reliable D call. Germline loops: CDR1 MGHRA, CDR2 YSYEKL. The V end lost 2 bases, the J end lost 11 bases, and 21 bases lay between the germline ends. This CDR3 is built from 16 residues. CDR3 DNA: TGCGCCAGCAGCCAACTATCCGTCCCTGGAATCGGGAAACTGTTTTTT. Translated, it gives CASSQLSVPGIGKLFF.